The rows below give T cell receptor beta chains drawn from one sample of a study of early T cells in non-severe SARS-CoV-2 infection. TCRdb ran MiXCR on the 5' RACE reads and lists one entry per CDR3 protein. The table lists 29,000 or so distinct CDR3 sequences, approximately 5.4% of them singletons, with more than 10% in the top ten. The specimen was whole blood. These receptors were obtained from an adult who was a healthcare worker with PCR-confirmed SARS-CoV-2 infection or an uninfected control (not recorded which). Each CDR3 is given with its conserved first and last residue. The D gene is left open where the match is weak. Only some rows state a clone size, as once, few, many or a class for expanded clones.

d_call | j_call | v_call | clone_size | cdr3_nt | cdr3_aa
TRBD1 | TRBJ1-6 | TRBV5-1 | many | TGCGCCAGCAGCTTGTCGGTGGGGGACAGGCACTCACCCCTCCACTTT | CASSLSVGDRHSPLHF
TRBD2 | TRBJ2-3 | TRBV5-1 | many | TGCGCCAGCAGCTTGGTTGGTACCCTAGCGGGAGGGATAGATACGCAGTATTTT | CASSLVGTLAGGIDTQYF
TRBD1 | TRBJ1-2 | TRBV7-2 | many | TGTGCCAGCAGCTTAGATTACAGGGGACAGTATGGCTACACCTTC | CASSLDYRGQYGYTF
- | TRBJ1-1 | TRBV6-1 | - | TGTGCCAGCAGCCGGGCATCAGACGGCACTGAAGCTTTCTTT | CASSRASDGTEAFF
TRBD1 | TRBJ1-4 | TRBV5-6 | many | TGTGCCAGCAGCTTGCCGGGACAGGGGAATGAAAAACTGTTTTTT | CASSLPGQGNEKLFF
TRBD2 | TRBJ2-2 | TRBV5-1 | many | TGCGCCAGCAGCTTCAGCCAGCGGGAGACCGGGGAGCTGTTTTTT | CASSFSQRETGELFF
- | TRBJ1-6 | TRBV6-1 | many | TGTGCCAGCAGTGAGGGCTCAGCCCTCCACTTT | CASSEGSALHF
- | TRBJ2-7 | TRBV19 | many | TGTGCCAGTAGTGACAGAGACTACGAGCAGTACTTC | CASSDRDYEQYF
TRBD2 | TRBJ2-3 | TRBV7-2 | - | TGTGCCAGCAGCCAAAGCGGGGTTATTGGAGATACGCAGTATTTT | CASSQSGVIGDTQYF
- | TRBJ2-5 | TRBV5-1 | many | TGCGCCAGCAGCCCCCGCTGGCCGGGTGAGGAGACCCAGTACTTC | CASSPRWPGEETQYF
- | TRBJ2-7 | TRBV12-3/TRBV12-4 | many | TGTGCCAGCAGTTTAAGCGGAGCCTACGAGCAGTACTTC | CASSLSGAYEQYF
TRBD1 | TRBJ2-5 | TRBV5-1 | many | TGCGCCAGCAGCAAGGGACAGCAAGAGACCCAGTACTTC | CASSKGQQETQYF
- | TRBJ2-7 | TRBV7-2 | - | TGTGCCAGCAGTCGAAGCACGAACGGTGGTTACGAGCAGTACTTC | CASSRSTNGGYEQYF
TRBD1 | TRBJ1-1 | TRBV4-1 | many | TGCGCCAGCAGCCTACGGACAGGGCTGAACACTGAAGCTTTCTTT | CASSLRTGLNTEAFF
- | TRBJ2-5 | TRBV7-9 | many | TGTGCCAGCAGCCACGGGGCAATCCAAGAGACCCAGTACTTC | CASSHGAIQETQYF
- | TRBJ2-1 | TRBV4-2 | many | TGTGCCAGCAGCCAAGGAGGGTCAGCGGACTCCTACAATGAGCAGTTCTTC | CASSQGGSADSYNEQFF
- | TRBJ2-4 | TRBV7-2 | many | TGTGCCAGCAGCTTAGGCGGAAAAAACATTCAGTACTTC | CASSLGGKNIQYF
- | TRBJ1-1 | TRBV29-1 | - | TGCAGCGTTGACCCCTACCTCGGGGCTCCGCAGTTT | CSVDPYLGAPQF
TRBD1 | TRBJ2-1 | TRBV5-5 | many | TGTGCCAGCAGCCGCCGGGACAGTGACTCTAACAATGAGCAGTTCTTC | CASSRRDSDSNNEQFF
- | TRBJ2-7 | TRBV29-1 | - | TGCAGCGTTGATCTCCCTAGCTCCTACGAGCAGTACTTC | CSVDLPSSYEQYF
TRBD2 | TRBJ2-1 | TRBV20-1 | - | TGCAGTGCTACGACTAGCGGGAGTGACCGGAATTGGGGGAATGAGCAGTTCTTC | CSATTSGSDRNWGNEQFF
- | TRBJ1-5 | TRBV5-8 | many | TGTGCCAGCAGCTTCGGCACTAGCAATCAGCCCCAGCATTTT | CASSFGTSNQPQHF
- | TRBJ1-3 | TRBV12-3/TRBV12-4 | - | TGTGCCAGCAGTCCGACCGGACTGCCCTCTGGAAACACCATATATTTT | CASSPTGLPSGNTIYF
- | TRBJ1-4 | TRBV2 | many | TGTGCCAGCAGTGAAATAAGTACGGAAAAACTGTTTTTT | CASSEISTEKLFF
TRBD1 | TRBJ1-2 | TRBV29-1 | many | TGCAGCGTCTGGACAGGGGAGGGCGGCTACACCTTC | CSVWTGEGGYTF
- | TRBJ2-1 | TRBV29-1 | - | TGCAGCGTTGTAGACACAAACTCCTACAATGAGCAGTTCTTC | CSVVDTNSYNEQFF
TRBD2 | TRBJ2-2 | TRBV6-5 | few | TGTGCCAGCAGGGATCGACTAGCGGGATTTTCGGGCGGGGAGCTGTTTTTT | CASRDRLAGFSGGELFF
- | TRBJ2-3 | TRBV7-8 | - | TGTGCCAGCAGCTTCTTCCTACCCACAGATACGCAGTATTTT | CASSFFLPTDTQYF
- | TRBJ1-5 | TRBV6-1 | many | TGTGCCAGCAGAGAGGACAAGGGCGGAATTAGCAATCAGCCCCAGCATTTT | CASREDKGGISNQPQHF
- | TRBJ1-2 | TRBV10-3 | few | TGTGCCATCAGTGAGGACAGGAACTATGGCTACACCTTC | CAISEDRNYGYTF
TRBD1 | TRBJ1-4 | TRBV28 | many | TGTGCCAGCAGCTTCTCAACCGGGACAGGCCTTGAAAAACTGTTTTTT | CASSFSTGTGLEKLFF
- | TRBJ1-1 | TRBV3-1 | many | TGTGCCAGCAGCCAAGCGATCGCAGGGACTGAAGCTTTCTTT | CASSQAIAGTEAFF
- | TRBJ2-7 | TRBV12-3/TRBV12-4 | - | TGTGCCAGCAGTTTGGGGTTTAGGGAGCAGTACTTC | CASSLGFREQYF
- | TRBJ1-6 | TRBV13 | many | TGTGCCAGCAGCTTAGTCGGGCCTTCACCCCTCCACTTT | CASSLVGPSPLHF
- | TRBJ1-2 | TRBV10-2 | - | TGCGCCAGCACGAACGAAGCCTCTGGCTACACCTTC | CASTNEASGYTF
- | TRBJ2-3 | TRBV7-8 | many | TGTGCCAGCAGCCCACAGGGTTATTTGGATACGCAGTATTTT | CASSPQGYLDTQYF
- | TRBJ1-2 | TRBV20-1 | many | TGCAGTGGTCAGGGTGAGGGTGGCTATGGCTACACCTTC | CSGQGEGGYGYTF
TRBD2 | TRBJ2-5 | TRBV28 | many | TGTGCCAGCAGCATACTAGCGGGGGGAAAGACCCAGTACTTC | CASSILAGGKTQYF
TRBD1 | TRBJ2-1 | TRBV3-1 | many | TGTGCCAGCAGCCAACGTGCCCGTCCAGGGACAGGGGACAATGAGCAGTTCTTC | CASSQRARPGTGDNEQFF
- | TRBJ2-2 | TRBV19 | many | TGTGCCAGTAGTATTGGGCGGGACACCGGGGAGCTGTTTTTT | CASSIGRDTGELFF
- | TRBJ1-3 | TRBV6-2/TRBV6-3 | many | TGTGCCAGCAGTTCCAACCGTCCGACCATATATTTT | CASSSNRPTIYF
TRBD1 | TRBJ2-3 | TRBV7-2 | many | TGTGCCAGCACAAACCCGGGACAGGGGGTGGATACGCAGTATTTT | CASTNPGQGVDTQYF
- | TRBJ2-3 | TRBV11-2 | - | TGTGCCAGCAGCTTAGGGGTCAGCACTAGCACAGATACGCAGTATTTT | CASSLGVSTSTDTQYF
- | TRBJ1-2 | TRBV5-8 | - | TGTGCCAGCAGCTTCGGTTCAAACTATGGCTACACCTTC | CASSFGSNYGYTF
- | TRBJ2-1 | TRBV6-4 | many | TGTGCCAGCAGTGACTCGGACTACAATGAGCAGTTCTTC | CASSDSDYNEQFF
- | TRBJ1-5 | TRBV7-2 | many | TGTGCCAGCAGCTTAGGGGGTTTTGGCAATCAGCCCCAGCATTTT | CASSLGGFGNQPQHF
- | TRBJ2-7 | TRBV7-2 | few | TGTGCCAGCAGCACAACGTACGAGCAGTACTTC | CASSTTYEQYF
- | TRBJ1-1 | TRBV3-1 | few | TGTGCCAGCAGCCATACAGGAAAATTGAACACTGAAGCTTTCTTT | CASSHTGKLNTEAFF
- | TRBJ2-3 | TRBV28 | - | TGTGCCAGCAGTTGGAGTAGCACAGATACGCAGTATTTT | CASSWSSTDTQYF
TRBD1 | TRBJ1-5 | TRBV10-3 | - | TGTGCCATCAGTGAGTCGAGGGCCGGGACAGGGGATCAGCCCCAGCATTTT | CAISESRAGTGDQPQHF
- | TRBJ1-3 | TRBV12-3/TRBV12-4 | many | TGTGCCAGCAGCATCGGACCGGGGAACACCATATATTTT | CASSIGPGNTIYF
- | TRBJ2-7 | TRBV10-3 | few | TGTGCCATCAGTGAGTTGTACGAGCAGTACTTC | CAISELYEQYF
- | TRBJ1-3 | TRBV29-1 | many | TGCAGCGTTGATCCTGGGACTCCCTCTGGAAACACCATATATTTT | CSVDPGTPSGNTIYF
TRBD2 | TRBJ2-7 | TRBV18 | many | TGTGCCAGCTCACCACTTCCTAGCGGGAGGACCTACGAGCAGTACTTC | CASSPLPSGRTYEQYF
- | TRBJ2-5 | TRBV2 | - | TGTGCCAGCAGTGTTCGGAAAGAGACCCAGTACTTC | CASSVRKETQYF